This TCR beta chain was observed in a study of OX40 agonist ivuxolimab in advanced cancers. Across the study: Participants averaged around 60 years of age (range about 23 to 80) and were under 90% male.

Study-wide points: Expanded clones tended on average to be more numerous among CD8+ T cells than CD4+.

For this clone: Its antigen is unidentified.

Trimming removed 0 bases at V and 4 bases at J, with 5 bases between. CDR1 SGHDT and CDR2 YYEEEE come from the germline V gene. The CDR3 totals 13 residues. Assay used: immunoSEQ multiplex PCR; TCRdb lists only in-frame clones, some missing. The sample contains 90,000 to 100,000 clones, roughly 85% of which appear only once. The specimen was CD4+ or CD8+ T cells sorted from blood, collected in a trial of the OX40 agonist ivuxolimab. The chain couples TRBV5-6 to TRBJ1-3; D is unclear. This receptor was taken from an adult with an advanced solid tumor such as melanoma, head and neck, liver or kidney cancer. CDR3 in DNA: TGTGCCAGCAGCTTGGCGGGGGGAAACACCATATATTTT. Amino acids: CASSLAGGNTIYF. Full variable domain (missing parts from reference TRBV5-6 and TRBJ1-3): DAGVTQSPTHLIKTRGQQVTLRCSPKSGHDTVSWYQQALGQGPQFIFQYYEEEERQRGNFPDRFSGHQFPNYSSELNVNALLLGDSALYLCASSLAGGNTIYFGEGSWLTVV.